Listed below are T cell receptor beta chains from one sample, sequenced in a study of blood T cell repertoires in COVID-19. Libraries were prepared by immunoSEQ multiplex PCR; TCRdb keeps only in-frame clonotypes and omits some of them. Of 200,000 to 250,000 clones listed, 80% are singletons. The sample consisted of peripheral blood. These receptors all stem from a human donor in a cohort sampled during active COVID-19. Each CDR3 is given with its conserved first and last residue. D genes are given only for firm matches. Size values are once, few and many counts, or a class for expanded clones, and some rows have none.

>TRBD2|TRBJ2-1|NA|TRBV28
CASSFAASGGVVEQFF
TGTGCCAGCAGTTTCGCAGCTAGCGGGGGGGTGGTTGAGCAGTTCTTC
>TRBD2|TRBJ2-7|NA|TRBV28
CASSWLAGGDEQYF
TGTGCCAGCAGTTGGCTAGCGGGAGGGGACGAGCAGTACTTC
>NA|TRBJ1-5|NA|TRBV19
CASGGHQPQHF
TGTGCCTCGGGGGGGCACCAGCCCCAGCATTTT
>NA|TRBJ2-3|NA|TRBV18
CASSPRGGSTDTQYF
TGTGCCAGCTCACCACGAGGCGGGAGCACAGATACGCAGTATTTT
>NA|TRBJ2-5|NA|TRBV29-1
CSVDGGSQETQYF
TGCAGCGTTGACGGGGGAAGCCAAGAGACCCAGTACTTC
>NA|TRBJ2-3|NA|TRBV5-8
CASSYNGVGTSTDTQYF
TGTGCCAGCAGCTACAATGGGGTCGGGACTAGCACAGATACGCAGTATTTT
>NA|TRBJ2-2|NA|TRBV7-9
CASSLDADGELFF
TGTGCCAGCAGCTTAGATGCGGACGGGGAGCTGTTTTTT
>TRBD1|TRBJ2-5|NA|TRBV7-2
CASSLQGAETQYF
TGTGCCAGCAGCCTACAGGGGGCAGAGACCCAGTACTTC
>NA|TRBJ2-3|NA|TRBV11-2
CASSPQLTSSPDTQYF
TGTGCCAGCAGCCCGCAATTGACTAGTTCGCCAGATACGCAGTATTTT
>NA|TRBJ1-5|once|TRBV5-6
CASSLGASQPQHF
TGTGCCAGCAGCTTGGGGGCAAGTCAGCCCCAGCATTTT
>NA|TRBJ2-7|NA|TRBV6-5
CASSYSYQQGQYF
TGTGCCAGCAGTTACTCCTACCAACAGGGACAGTACTTC
>TRBD1|TRBJ2-5|NA|TRBV5-1
CASSLGDRVSETQYF
TGCGCCAGCAGCTTGGGGGACAGGGTCTCAGAGACCCAGTACTTC
>TRBD1|TRBJ1-1|few|TRBV27
CASSLDRETEAFF
TGTGCCAGCAGTCTCGACAGGGAGACTGAAGCTTTCTTT
>NA|TRBJ1-4|NA|TRBV6-5
CASSYGDSNEKLFF
TGTGCCAGCAGTTATGGGGACTCAAATGAAAAACTGTTTTTT
>NA|TRBJ2-7|few|TRBV14
CASSQWGGADSKEQYF
TGTGCCAGCAGCCAGTGGGGAGGAGCGGATTCTAAAGAGCAGTACTTC
>TRBD1|TRBJ1-1|NA|TRBV19
CASTRTGRNTEAFF
TGTGCCAGTACCAGGACAGGGAGAAACACTGAAGCTTTCTTT
>NA|TRBJ2-5|NA|TRBV2
CASSRGHQETQYF
TGTGCCAGCAGTAGGGGACATCAAGAGACCCAGTACTTC
>TRBD1|TRBJ2-7|NA|TRBV6-2/TRBV6-3
CASSYSPQGQGSHEQYF
TGTGCCAGCAGTTACTCCCCGCAGGGACAGGGGAGCCACGAGCAGTACTTC
>TRBD1|TRBJ1-3|few|TRBV6-5
CASSSPGQGNTIYF
TGTGCCAGCAGTTCCCCGGGACAGGGAAACACCATATATTTT
>TRBD2|TRBJ2-5|few|TRBV7-2
CASSPPGLASQETQYF
TGTGCCAGCAGCCCCCCAGGACTAGCGTCACAAGAGACCCAGTACTTC
>NA|TRBJ1-5|NA|TRBV7-2
CASSLGRQLNQPQHF
TGTGCCAGCAGCTTAGGTAGACAGCTCAATCAGCCCCAGCATTTT
>NA|TRBJ1-5|NA|TRBV28
CASRRREYSNQPQHF
TGTGCCAGCAGGCGAAGAGAATATAGCAATCAGCCCCAGCATTTT
>NA|TRBJ2-1|once|TRBV27
CASSPGVNEQFF
TGTGCCAGCAGCCCTGGAGTCAATGAGCAGTTCTTC
>TRBD2|TRBJ2-1|NA|TRBV2
CASRGLVVNEQFF
TGTGCCAGCAGAGGACTAGTGGTGAATGAGCAGTTCTTC
>NA|TRBJ1-6|once|TRBV19
CASRHELSHADSPLHF
TGTGCCAGTAGGCACGAACTTTCCCACGCCGATTCACCCCTCCACTTT
>TRBD1|TRBJ1-4|NA|TRBV15
CATSPSSGTGSEKLFF
TGTGCCACCAGCCCAAGCTCCGGGACAGGGTCTGAAAAACTGTTTTTT
>NA|TRBJ1-1|NA|TRBV6-2/TRBV6-3
CASSLDGHLSTEAFF
TGTGCCAGCAGCCTCGACGGACATTTAAGCACTGAAGCTTTCTTT
>TRBD2|TRBJ2-1|NA|TRBV9
CASSPAGGATVNEQFF
TGTGCCAGCAGCCCCGCGGGAGGGGCGACGGTCAATGAGCAGTTCTTC